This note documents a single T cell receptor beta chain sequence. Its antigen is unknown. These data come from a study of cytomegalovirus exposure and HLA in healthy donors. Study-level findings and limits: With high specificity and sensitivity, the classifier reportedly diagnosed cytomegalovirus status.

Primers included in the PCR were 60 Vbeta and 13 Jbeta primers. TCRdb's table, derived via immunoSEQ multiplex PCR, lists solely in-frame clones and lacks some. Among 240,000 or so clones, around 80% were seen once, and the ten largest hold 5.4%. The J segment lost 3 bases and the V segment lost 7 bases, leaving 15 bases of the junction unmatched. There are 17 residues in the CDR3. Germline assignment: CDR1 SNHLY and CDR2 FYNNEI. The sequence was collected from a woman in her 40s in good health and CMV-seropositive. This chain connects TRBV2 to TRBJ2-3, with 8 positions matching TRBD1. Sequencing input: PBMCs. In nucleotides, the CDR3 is TGTGCCAGCATTGGAAGACAGGGGATGATGGCGACAGATACGCAGTATTTT. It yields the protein CASIGRQGMMATDTQYF.